Listed here is a single TCR beta chain. Antigen unknown. Germline CDR1 is LNHDA and CDR2 is SQIVND (reference sequence). Trimming left V 8 bases short and J 0 bases short, with 13 bases between. The CDR3 has 14 residues. These data come from a study of cytomegalovirus exposure and HLA in healthy donors. PCR amplification relied on 60 Vbeta primers (plus 13 Jbeta primers). Clones were sequenced by immunoSEQ multiplex PCR, and TCRdb holds only the in-frame ones, with some missing. The sample holds around 190,000 clones, 60% to 85% seen once. Study-level results: In terms of immune exposure information, only CMV serostatus was available. Reported results showed that the classifier diagnosed cytomegalovirus status with high specificity and sensitivity. More clonal expansion characterized HLA-associated TCR beta chains than equally common others in a later analysis. Most sequenced TCRs were rare (though some public TCRs occurred in many donors).

The clonotype was recovered from a man aged 35-49 years in good health and CMV-seronegative. The genes are TRBV19 and TRBJ1-1; D uncertain. The sample consisted of PBMCs. This chain's CDR3 is CASRAEALNTEAFF. The CDR3 DNA reads as TGTGCCAGTCGAGCAGAGGCGCTGAACACTGAAGCTTTCTTT.